This TCR beta chain emerged from a study of beta chain features in type 1 diabetes. Study-wide background: Healthy donors resembled patients in age, gender and cell yields. The examined sorted cells totaled fewer than 110,000,000 across samples.

It was via CD45RO/CCR7/CD25/CD127/CD95/CD27 that CD4+ naive, central memory, regulatory and stem cell-like memory cells were sorted. Expressed TCRB transcripts were sequenced because the entire RNA isolate underwent reverse transcription. Clones were read by immunoSEQ multiplex PCR, and TCRdb kept only the in-frame ones, dropping some. Among roughly 300,000 clones listed, roughly 8% were seen once. The CDR3 has 14 residues. In germline, CDR1 is LGHNA, CDR2 YNFKEQ. V was trimmed by 5 bases and J by 1 base, leaving 6 bases between them. The gene calls are TRBV4-2 and TRBJ2-6, with unresolved D. The material sequenced was central memory CD4+ T cells from blood. The receptor was isolated from a woman between 18 and 29 years old in good health. CDR3 DNA: TGTGCCAGCAGCTTGACATCTGGGGCCAACGTCCTGACTTTC. Translation gives CASSLTSGANVLTF.